These T cell receptor beta chains were read from a single sample in a study of response to subunit inactivated influenza vaccine. TCRdb processed the RT-PCR reads anew with MiXCR; each CDR3 protein has one entry. The sample consists of about half a million distinct CDR3 sequences, roughly 25% of them appearing once. The sample here was CD4+ T cells sorted from PBMCs, taken roughly 5 days after vaccination. Every receptor here comes from a man between 50 and 59 years old who received an inactivated influenza vaccine. Both conserved end residues are part of each CDR3. Each record gives: D gene, V gene, CDR3 length, J gene, clone size, CDR3 protein, CDR3 DNA. The D gene is left open where the match is weak. Size is omitted from some rows. Given values are once, few, many or a class for expanded clones.

D: TRBD1
V: TRBV12-3/TRBV12-4
length: 14
J: TRBJ2-7
size: few
CDR3: CASSLAGQGGEQYF
DNA: TGTGCCAGCAGTTTAGCAGGACAGGGTGGCGAGCAGTACTTC

D: .
V: TRBV3-1
length: 13
J: TRBJ2-7
size: .
CDR3: CASSHDRPYEQYF
DNA: TGTGCCAGCAGCCATGACAGGCCCTACGAGCAGTACTTC

D: TRBD1
V: TRBV7-2
length: 15
J: TRBJ2-7
size: .
CDR3: CASSHRDRGSYEQYF
DNA: TGTGCCAGCAGCCACCGGGACAGGGGGTCCTACGAGCAGTACTTC

D: .
V: TRBV5-1
length: 15
J: TRBJ2-1
size: .
CDR3: CASSLAQGKGNEQFF
DNA: TGCGCCAGCAGCCTTGCCCAGGGGAAGGGCAATGAGCAGTTCTTC

D: .
V: TRBV20-1
length: 14
J: TRBJ1-1
size: .
CDR3: CSAREAGLRTEAFF
DNA: TGCAGTGCTAGAGAGGCAGGGTTGCGCACTGAAGCTTTCTTT

D: .
V: TRBV6-4
length: 15
J: TRBJ1-1
size: .
CDR3: CASSTDPQGNTEAFF
DNA: TGTGCCAGCAGCACTGACCCACAGGGGAACACTGAAGCTTTCTTT

D: .
V: TRBV3-1
length: 14
J: TRBJ1-1
size: many
CDR3: CASSQGVRNTEAFF
DNA: TGTGCCAGCAGCCAAGGGGTGCGGAACACTGAAGCTTTCTTT

D: .
V: TRBV24-1
length: 16
J: TRBJ2-1
size: .
CDR3: CATSDSRMPLGDEQFF
DNA: TGTGCCACCAGTGATTCCCGGATGCCCCTAGGAGATGAGCAGTTCTTC

D: .
V: TRBV7-9
length: 11
J: TRBJ2-7
size: few
CDR3: CASQGSYEQYF
DNA: TGTGCCAGCCAAGGATCCTACGAGCAGTACTTC

D: .
V: TRBV12-3/TRBV12-4
length: 16
J: TRBJ1-2
size: .
CDR3: CASSLRRGGAVKGYTF
DNA: TGTGCCAGCAGTTTAAGAAGAGGAGGGGCGGTAAAAGGATACACCTTC